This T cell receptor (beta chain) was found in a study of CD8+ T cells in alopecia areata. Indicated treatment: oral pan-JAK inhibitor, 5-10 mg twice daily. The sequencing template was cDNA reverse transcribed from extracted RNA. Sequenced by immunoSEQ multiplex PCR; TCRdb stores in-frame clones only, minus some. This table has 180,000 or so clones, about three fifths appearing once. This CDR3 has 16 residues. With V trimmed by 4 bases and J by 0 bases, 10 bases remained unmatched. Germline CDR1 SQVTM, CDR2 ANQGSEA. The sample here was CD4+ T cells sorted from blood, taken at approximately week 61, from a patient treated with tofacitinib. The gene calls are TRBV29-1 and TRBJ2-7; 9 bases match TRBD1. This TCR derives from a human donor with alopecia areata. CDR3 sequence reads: CSVAPTGGPLSYEQYF. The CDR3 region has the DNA TGCAGCGTTGCTCCGACAGGGGGTCCCCTCTCCTACGAGCAGTACTTC.